One TCR beta chain is described in this entry. The data were obtained in a study of control samples from healthy donors and cancer patients. Profiling relied on immunoSEQ multiplex PCR, and the TCRdb table lists in-frame clones only, not all of them. This sample has some 130,000 clones, with about 95% found just once. This clonotype was obtained from a man aged 25-40 years in good health. The specimen was blood.

CDR3 loop: CASSEWTGLNSPLHF. The CDR3 bases are TGCGCCAGCAGTGAGTGGACAGGGTTAAATTCACCCCTCCACTTT. The rearrangement uses TRBV10-2 and TRBJ1-6; TRBD1 matches 8 bases. Germline V lookup: CDR1 WSHSY, CDR2 SAAADI. This CDR3 has 15 amino acids. J was trimmed by 7 bases and V by 1 base; bases with no gene match: 3.